The rows below give T cell receptor beta chains drawn from one sample of a study of molecular identifiers for immune sequencing clone quantification. TCRdb re-called the PCR reads with MiXCR, one entry per CDR3 protein. The sample lists about 510,000 distinct CDR3 sequences; about 25% were seen once. Sequencing was done on a sample of naive CD8+ T cells from blood, with Jurkat cell RNA spiked in. Every receptor here comes from a human donor in good health. Some libraries in this study had Jurkat cell RNA spiked in. Both conserved end residues are part of each CDR3. A D gene is named only where the DNA matches it firmly. Expanded clones are given a class, and other clones once, few, many or no size at all.

many TRBJ2-1 TRBD2 TRBV5-1 CASSPGPGLEYNEQFF TGCGCCAGCAGCCCCGGTCCCGGACTAGAATACAATGAGCAGTTCTTC
many TRBJ1-5 - TRBV19 CASSTHVGGTNQPQHF TGTGCCAGTAGTACCCACGTGGGGGGGACAAATCAGCCCCAGCATTTT
few TRBJ2-3 - TRBV9 CATSQEGGRTDTQYF TGTGCCACCAGCCAGGAGGGGGGTCGCACAGATACGCAGTATTTT
few TRBJ2-7 TRBD2 TRBV10-3 CAIPREAYEQYF TGTGCCATCCCGCGGGAGGCCTACGAGCAGTACTTC
- TRBJ2-4 - TRBV2 CASSGEGAAKNIQYF TGTGCCAGCAGTGGGGAGGGGGCGGCCAAAAACATTCAGTACTTC
- TRBJ2-7 TRBD2 TRBV29-1 CSWTGLAKSGFYEQYF TGCAGCTGGACGGGACTAGCGAAGTCGGGTTTCTACGAGCAGTACTTC
many TRBJ2-7 - TRBV12-3/TRBV12-4 CATVDGPEQYF TGTGCCACCGTAGACGGCCCTGAGCAGTACTTC
- TRBJ2-1 - TRBV28 CASTTVVIADNEQFF TGTGCCAGCACAACCGTCGTGATAGCGGACAATGAGCAGTTCTTC
- TRBJ2-1 - TRBV5-1 CASSLWTYNEQFF TGCGCCAGCAGCTTGTGGACATACAATGAGCAGTTCTTC
few TRBJ1-2 - TRBV30 CAWSARTANYGYTF TGTGCCTGGAGTGCCAGGACAGCAAACTATGGCTACACCTTC
- TRBJ1-1 - TRBV7-9 CASSLFLGQAGTEAFF TGTGCCAGCAGCTTATTTCTCGGGCAGGCTGGCACTGAAGCTTTCTTT
few TRBJ1-3 TRBD1 TRBV6-2/TRBV6-3 CASSYYLRTGDGNTIYF TGTGCCAGCAGTTACTACTTGCGGACAGGGGATGGAAACACCATATATTTT
- TRBJ2-7 TRBD1 TRBV7-8 CASSLDGTAYEQYF TGTGCCAGCAGCTTAGACGGGACAGCCTACGAGCAGTACTTC
many TRBJ2-7 TRBD1 TRBV29-1 CSVEAGTGIYEQYF TGCAGCGTTGAAGCCGGGACAGGGATTTACGAGCAGTACTTC
many TRBJ2-3 - TRBV7-9 CASSLQADTQYF TGTGCCAGCAGCCTTCAGGCAGATACGCAGTATTTT
- TRBJ2-7 - TRBV19 CASSIVPRAHEQYF TGTGCCAGTAGTATAGTTCCCAGGGCCCACGAGCAGTACTTC
- TRBJ2-5 TRBD2 TRBV20-1 CSANPTSGQRAQYF TGCAGTGCTAACCCGACTAGCGGACAGAGGGCCCAGTACTTC
many TRBJ2-5 TRBD2 TRBV9 CASSPGTRQETQYF TGTGCCAGCAGCCCCGGGACTAGACAAGAGACCCAGTACTTC
many TRBJ2-7 - TRBV2 CASSEVGGPYEQYF TGTGCCAGCAGTGAAGTCGGAGGGCCCTACGAGCAGTACTTC
many TRBJ2-2 - TRBV14 CASSLRVANTGELFF TGTGCCAGCAGCCTCCGTGTTGCGAACACCGGGGAGCTGTTTTTT
many TRBJ1-3 TRBD1 TRBV12-3/TRBV12-4 CASSLEGGAGNTIYF TGTGCCAGCAGTTTAGAAGGGGGCGCAGGAAACACCATATATTTT
- TRBJ2-3 TRBD2 TRBV19 CASSIGGGLADTQYF TGTGCCAGTAGTATTGGGGGGGGGTTAGCAGATACGCAGTATTTT
many TRBJ2-7 - TRBV5-8 CASTLGLAYEQYF TGTGCCAGCACCCTTGGGCTGGCCTACGAGCAGTACTTC
few TRBJ2-7 - TRBV3-1 CASSGVGQPDYEQYF TGCGCCAGCAGCGGCGTTGGGCAGCCGGACTACGAGCAGTACTTC
many TRBJ2-7 TRBD2 TRBV20-1 CSATWTSGSYEQYF TGCAGTGCTACCTGGACTAGCGGGAGCTACGAGCAGTACTTC
few TRBJ2-1 - TRBV19 CASSIGTVSYNEQFF TGTGCCAGTAGTATAGGGACAGTCTCCTACAATGAGCAGTTCTTC
many TRBJ2-6 - TRBV5-1 CASSPDGVTGANVLTF TGCGCCAGCAGCCCCGACGGGGTCACTGGGGCCAACGTCCTGACTTTC
few TRBJ2-2 TRBD1 TRBV5-6 CASSLDRDRYIPSTPNTGELFF TGTGCCAGCAGCCTCGACCGGGACAGGTACATCCCCTCCACACCGAACACCGGGGAGCTGTTTTTT
few TRBJ2-7 - TRBV4-1 CASSPMDSYEQYF TGCGCCAGCAGCCCCATGGACAGCTACGAGCAGTACTTC
many TRBJ1-4 - TRBV29-1 CSVGSANEKLFF TGCAGCGTTGGGTCAGCGAATGAAAAACTGTTTTTT